This T cell receptor (beta chain) was recorded in a study of blood T cell repertoires in COVID-19. Study-level background: Some COVID-19 samples were acute and others convalescent; all came from the United States, Italy and Spain. PBMCs, B-cell-depleted T cells, or T cells provided the cDNA or gDNA that made up the material.

J was trimmed by 5 bases and V by 3 bases; bases with no gene match: 4. CDR1 is SGDLS and CDR2 is YYNGEE in the germline V gene. The CDR3 is made up of 14 amino acids. Original methodology: Reference gene primer amplification yielded estimated nucleated cell counts. The table came from immunoSEQ multiplex PCR; TCRdb's copy has only in-frame clones and leaves some out. D and trimming were read from the DNA, whereas the V and J calls and clone size are those reported in that table. The sample holds 55,000 to 80,000 clones, roughly 87% seen once. The V and J genes are TRBV9 and TRBJ2-5; 10 nucleotides line up with TRBD1. This receptor was taken from a man aged 45 to 65 with active COVID-19. The specimen sequenced was peripheral blood. DNA of the CDR3: TGTGCCAGCAGCGAGACAGGGGGCCTGGAGACCCAGTACTTC. The encoded protein is CASSETGGLETQYF. Complete variable domain (other parts from reference TRBV9 and TRBJ2-5): DSGVTQTPKHLITATGQRVTLRCSPRSGDLSVYWYQQSLDQGLQFLIQYYNGEERAKGNILERFSAQQFPDLHSELNLSSLELGDSALYFCASSETGGLETQYFGPGTRLLVL.